The 24 T cell receptor beta chains reported below all come from one sample, sequenced in a study of regulatory T cells in long-lasting Graves disease. The time point here: persistent/refractory GD, antithyroid drugs over 5 years with positive TRAb. RNA from PBMCs was the source of the TCR library. Library construction for TCR beta used iRepertoire HTBI primers and Arm-PCR of CDR3 regions. TCRdb used MiXCR to reprocess the multiplex PCR reads, holding one entry per CDR3 protein. This table has more than 300,000 distinct CDR3 sequences, approximately 25% appearing once. The specimen comprised peripheral blood mononuclear cells (PBMCs), sampled when the disease was refractory, from a patient treated with antithyroid drugs. Source of these receptors: a woman in her 40s with Graves disease.

This chain links TRBV11-2 with TRBJ2-7, with D possibly TRBD1 on 6 matching bases. Looked up from germline, CDR1 is SGHAT and CDR2 is FQNNGV. CDR3 length equals 15 residues. Deletions cut 5 bases from V and 2 bases from J, with 16 bases between. The CDR3 coding sequence is TGTGCCAGCAGCCCCGTCAGGGGCCCGCCCTACGAGCAGTACTTC. Amino acid sequence: CASSPVRGPPYEQYF.

Details on this clonotype: A much more abundant neighbour one base away suggests this may be a read error. The CDR3, as DNA: TGTGCCAGCGGGGACCTTTCCGGGGAGCTGTTTTTT. Its protein product is CASGDLSGELFF. The V and J genes are TRBV28 and TRBJ2-2; either TRBD1 or TRBD2 may fit D (5 bases each). This CDR3 region has 12 residues. The V and J ends lost 8 bases and 6 bases respectively, with 10 bases between them. Germline CDR1 is MDHEN and CDR2 is SYDVKM.

This clonotype occurred many times. This sequence joins TRBV3-1 and TRBJ1-5; D is undetermined. Germline lookup yields CDR1 LGHDT and CDR2 YNNKEL (reference sequence). The length of the CDR3 is 13 residues. Trimming removed 5 bases from V and 3 bases from J, with 8 bases in between. CDR3 sequence reads: CASSTRPNQPQHF. Here the CDR3 DNA reads TGTGCCAGCAGCACCCGTCCCAATCAGCCCCAGCATTTT.

In its sample, this clonotype was seen many times. V gene TRBV2 combines with J gene TRBJ2-2; 11 bases map to TRBD2. J lost 5 bases, V lost 5 bases, and 7 bases had no gene match. The CDR3 loop spans 16 amino acids. CDR1 is SNHLY, CDR2 FYNNEI, per germline. The CDR3 DNA reads as TGTGCCAGCAGTACCGCGGGACTAGCGGTTACCGGGGAGCTGTTTTTT. Its translation: CASSTAGLAVTGELFF. Full variable domain (rest looked up from reference TRBV2 and TRBJ2-2): EPEVTQTPSHQVTQMGQEVILRCVPISNHLYFYWYRQILGQKVEFLVSFYNNEISEKSEIFDDQFSVERPDGSNFTLKIRSTKLEDSAMYFCASSTAGLAVTGELFFGEGSRLTVL.

This clonotype has ten or more counts. This chain connects TRBV29-1 to TRBJ1-1; 10 nucleotides match TRBD1. CDR1 and CDR2 (germline): SQVTM, ANQGSEA. Losses at the gene ends were 6 bases for V and 12 bases for J; bases not matched to a gene: 16. This CDR3 spans 14 amino acids. The CDR3 DNA reads TGCAGCGTCAAACGGGGACAGGGGAATCTTTGGTCTTTCTTT. Residues: CSVKRGQGNLWSFF.

This clonotype showed up just a few times. The CDR3 sequence is CATRAVFFDRDLSYEQYF. CDR3 nucleotides: TGTGCCACTCGAGCGGTCTTTTTTGACAGGGACCTCTCCTACGAGCAGTACTTC. V usage is TRBV10-3 and J usage is TRBJ2-7; 7 positions agree with TRBD1. This CDR3 region has 18 residues. V dropped 10 bases and J dropped 0; count of bases not matched to a gene: 21. CDR1 is ENHRY and CDR2 is SYGVKD in the germline V gene.

The sample holds a few counts of this clonotype. This chain links TRBV28 with TRBJ2-3, with D perhaps matching TRBD2 (6 bases). The V end lost 7 bases, the J end lost 0 bases, and 8 bases lay between the germline ends. CDR1 is MDHEN and CDR2 is SYDVKM in the germline V gene. The CDR3 is made up of 13 amino acids. The CDR3 reads CASTAGSTDTQYF. The DNA of the CDR3 is TGTGCCAGCACGGCGGGGAGCACAGATACGCAGTATTTT.

The chain employs TRBV28 and TRBJ1-6, with a weak D call TRBD1 (5 bases). Germline CDR1 reads MDHEN; CDR2 reads SYDVKM. This CDR3 is 14 amino acids long. The ends were cut back, 9 bases at V and 9 bases at J, with 18 bases in the middle. CDR3 loop: CASFGGTQASPLHF. DNA of the CDR3: TGTGCCAGTTTTGGAGGGACGCAAGCTTCACCCCTCCACTTT.

V is TRBV4-1 and J is TRBJ2-5, with 12 bases fitting TRBD2. This CDR3 contains 17 residues. Germline V CDR1 and CDR2: MGHRA, YSYEKL. With V trimmed by 4 bases and J by 4 bases, 10 bases remained unmatched. CDR3 nucleotide sequence: TGCGCCAGCAGCCCACTACCGACTAGCGGGAGAGGAGAGACCCAGTACTTC. This gives the protein CASSPLPTSGRGETQYF.

This clonotype was observed at least ten times. The chain recombines TRBV28 with TRBJ1-6; D is unclear. The CDR3 extends over 11 amino acids. Germline V lookup: CDR1 MDHEN, CDR2 SYDVKM. Trimming pared 7 bases from V and 16 bases from J, leaving 14 bases between. The chain's CDR3 is CASTLGRELHF. For the CDR3, the DNA is TGTGCCAGCACCTTAGGGCGAGAACTCCACTTT.

The J gene is TRBJ1-2, the V gene TRBV29-1; 9 bases are a match to TRBD1. The ends lost 7 bases at V and 8 bases at J; junction bases unmatched: 8. Per germline, CDR1 SQVTM and CDR2 ANQGSEA. The CDR3 has 12 residues. CDR3 amino acids: CSAVQGARGYTF. CDR3 bases: TGCAGCGCAGTACAGGGGGCGCGGGGCTACACCTTC. Complete variable domain (other parts from reference TRBV29-1 and TRBJ1-2): SAVISQKPSRDICQRGTSLTIQCQVDSQVTMMFWYRQQPGQSLTLIATANQGSEATYESGFVIDKFPISRPNLTFSTLTVSNMSPEDSSIYLCSAVQGARGYTFGSGTRLTVV.

The rearrangement links TRBV11-2 to TRBJ2-7; 11 bases map to TRBD1. This CDR3 spans 15 amino acids. The germline gives CDR1 SGHAT, CDR2 FQNNGV. The J segment lost 4 bases and the V segment lost 5 bases, leaving 7 bases of the junction unmatched. CDR3 DNA sequence: TGTGCCAGCAGCCCCAGCCGGGACAGGGGGTACGAGCAGTACTTC. This encodes CASSPSRDRGYEQYF.

The chain employs TRBV7-9 and TRBJ2-1; D not resolved. CDR1 and CDR2 (germline): SEHNR, FQNEAQ (reference sequence). The CDR3 covers 14 residues. V lost 4 bases and J lost 7, with 14 bases in between. In DNA form, the CDR3 reads TGTGCCAGCAGCTACCCTAATAGTCCAAATGAGCAGTTCTTC. It codes for CASSYPNSPNEQFF.

This clonotype has a handful of counts. The chain has TRBV19 and TRBJ1-2, with D unclear. The V gene's germline CDR1 is LNHDA and CDR2 SQIVND (reference sequence). The CDR3 is 14 amino acids. V was shortened by 3 bases and J by 0 bases, with 8 bases between the two germline ends. The CDR3 coding sequence is TGTGCCAGTAGTATGATAGCAACTAACTATGGCTACACCTTC. Its protein product is CASSMIATNYGYTF.

V gene TRBV29-1 combines with J gene TRBJ2-2, with TRBD2 matching over 9 bases. V was pared by 6 bases and J by 5 bases, with 4 bases of the junction left unmatched. This CDR3 is 13 amino acids long. CDR1 and CDR2 from the germline V gene are SQVTM and ANQGSEA. In nucleotides, the CDR3 is TGCAGCGTGCGGGAGGGGGCTACCGGGGAGCTGTTTTTT. Translating gives CSVREGATGELFF.

A few counts support this clonotype. The chain has TRBV6-2 or TRBV6-3 and TRBJ1-1; D not certain. The CDR3 extends over 13 amino acids. With 0 bases removed from V and 3 bases from J, the gap between germline ends came to 5 bases. The germline V gene has CDR1 MNHEY and CDR2 SVGEGT. CDR3 DNA sequence: TGTGCCAGCAGTTACTCGGGCCACACTGAAGCTTTCTTT. Its protein product is CASSYSGHTEAFF.

This clonotype was counted at least ten times. The rearrangement links TRBV20-1 to TRBJ2-7; the D gene is possibly TRBD1 (6 bases). The CDR3 contains 13 residues. Germline CDR1 reads DFQATT; CDR2 reads SNEGSKA (reference sequence). The ends were cut back, 1 base at V and 1 base at J, with 8 bases in the middle. The CDR3, as DNA: TGCAGTGCTAGAGGGCAGGGGTCCTACGAGCAGTACTTC. Protein: CSARGQGSYEQYF.

The rearrangement links TRBV6-5 to TRBJ2-7; TRBD2 aligns across 14 bases. Germline values: CDR1 MNHEY, CDR2 SVGAGI. The length of the CDR3 is 15 residues. The V gene end was trimmed by 4 bases and the J gene end by 5 bases; junction bases not matched to a gene: 4. The DNA for the CDR3 is TGTGCCAGCAGTTCGCCGGGACTAGCGGGAGACGAGCAGTACTTC. Residues: CASSSPGLAGDEQYF.

This clonotype appeared a few times. J is TRBJ2-6 and V is TRBV28, with D maybe TRBD2 (6 bases). This CDR3 comprises 20 residues. The germline CDR1 and CDR2 sequences are MDHEN and SYDVKM. The germline V and J ends were trimmed by 2 bases and 0 bases, with 20 bases remaining between them. DNA of the CDR3: TGTGCCAGCAGTTTACCTCAGACGAGGGTGGGACTCTCTGGGGCCAACGTCCTGACTTTC. It is translated as CASSLPQTRVGLSGANVLTF. Supplemented by reference TRBV28 and TRBJ2-6, the full variable domain reads DVKVTQSSRYLVKRTGEKVFLECVQDMDHENMFWYRQDPGLGLRLIYFSYDVKMKEKGDIPEGYSVSREKKERFSLILESASTNQTSMYLCASSLPQTRVGLSGANVLTFGAGSRLTVL.

The chain couples TRBV7-6 to TRBJ2-5; 7 bases align to TRBD2. This CDR3 is 17 amino acids long. Germline CDR1 reads SGHVS; CDR2 reads FNYEAQ. With V trimmed by 3 bases and J by 4 bases, 14 bases remained unmatched. DNA for the CDR3: TGTGCCAGCAGCTTGGTGGCGGGGAGGGTTAACGTAGAGACCCAGTACTTC. It specifies CASSLVAGRVNVETQYF.

This chain uses TRBV7-9 with TRBJ2-2; 8 bases match TRBD2. V shed 4 bases, J shed 1 base, and the junction held 11 bases outside the gene matches. The CDR3 is 18 amino acids. In germline, CDR1 is SEHNR, CDR2 FQNEAQ (reference sequence). CDR3 protein: CASSSPKRGGRNTGELFF. Written as DNA, the CDR3 is TGTGCCAGCAGCTCTCCCAAACGGGGGGGCCGGAACACCGGGGAGCTGTTTTTT.

This clonotype was counted at least ten times. The chain uses TRBV28 and TRBJ2-5; D is ambiguous. The germline gives CDR1 MDHEN, CDR2 SYDVKM. CDR3 length equals 18 residues. Trimming stripped 6 bases from V and 1 base from J, with 24 bases between. This CDR3 reads CASSELQFRTQPQETQYF. In nucleotides, the CDR3 is TGTGCCAGCAGCGAACTACAGTTCCGGACCCAACCCCAAGAGACCCAGTACTTC.

CDR3 sequence (DNA): TGTGCCAGCACCCTAAGCGGGAGTGGTGAGACCCAGTACTTC. Its translation is CASTLSGSGETQYF. This chain joins TRBV7-9 and TRBJ2-5, with TRBD2 identical over 8 bases. The J segment lost 5 bases and the V segment lost 7 bases, leaving 9 bases of the junction unmatched. Per the germline V gene, CDR1 is SEHNR and CDR2 is FQNEAQ (reference sequence). There are 14 residues in the CDR3.

In its sample, this clonotype was seen many times. The chain has TRBV20-1 and TRBJ2-4; 8 nucleotides align to TRBD2. Germline V gives CDR1 DFQATT, CDR2 SNEGSKA (reference sequence). Trimming took 4 bases from V and 7 from J; bases not matched to a gene: 6. The CDR3 extends over 13 amino acids. This CDR3 reads CSATGTRLNIQYF. The CDR3 DNA sequence: TGCAGTGCTACCGGGACTAGACTCAACATTCAGTACTTC.